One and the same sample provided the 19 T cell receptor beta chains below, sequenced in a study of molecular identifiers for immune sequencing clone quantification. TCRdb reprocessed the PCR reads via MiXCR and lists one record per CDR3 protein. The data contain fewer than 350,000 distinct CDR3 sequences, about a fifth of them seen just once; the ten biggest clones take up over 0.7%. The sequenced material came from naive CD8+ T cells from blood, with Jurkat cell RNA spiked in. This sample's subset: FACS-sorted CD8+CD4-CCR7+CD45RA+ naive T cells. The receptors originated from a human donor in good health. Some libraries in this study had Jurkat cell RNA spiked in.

The CDR3 DNA follows: TGTGCCAGCAGTTTTGACGCTGGACAGGGGGCCTACGAGCAGTACTTC. Translating it yields CASSFDAGQGAYEQYF. This rearrangement joins TRBV27 to TRBJ2-7; 10 bases align to TRBD1. CDR1 and CDR2 from the germline V gene are MNHEY and SMNVEV (reference sequence). The CDR3 extends over 16 amino acids. The V and J ends lost 3 bases and 2 bases, in that order; junction bases with no gene match: 7.

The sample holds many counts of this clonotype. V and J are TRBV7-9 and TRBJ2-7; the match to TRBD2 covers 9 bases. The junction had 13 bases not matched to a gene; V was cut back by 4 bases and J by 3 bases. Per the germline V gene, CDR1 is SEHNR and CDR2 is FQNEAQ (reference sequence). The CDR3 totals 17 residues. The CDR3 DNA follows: TGTGCCAGCAGCTCAACGAGCGTGGCTAGCGGGATCTACGAGCAGTACTTC. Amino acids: CASSSTSVASGIYEQYF.

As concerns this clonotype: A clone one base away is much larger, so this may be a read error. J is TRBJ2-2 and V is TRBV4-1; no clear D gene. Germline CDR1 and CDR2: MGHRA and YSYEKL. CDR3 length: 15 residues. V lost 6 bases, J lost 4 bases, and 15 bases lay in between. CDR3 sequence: CASREDEPSTGELFF. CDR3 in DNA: TGCGCCAGCAGAGAGGACGAACCTAGCACCGGGGAGCTGTTTTTT.

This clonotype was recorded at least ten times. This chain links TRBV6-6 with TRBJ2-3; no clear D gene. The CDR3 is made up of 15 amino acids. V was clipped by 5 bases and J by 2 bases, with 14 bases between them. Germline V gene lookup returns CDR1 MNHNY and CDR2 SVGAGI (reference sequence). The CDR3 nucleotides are TGTGCCAGCAGTCACAGTCCGGGTATCACAGATACGCAGTATTTT. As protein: CASSHSPGITDTQYF.

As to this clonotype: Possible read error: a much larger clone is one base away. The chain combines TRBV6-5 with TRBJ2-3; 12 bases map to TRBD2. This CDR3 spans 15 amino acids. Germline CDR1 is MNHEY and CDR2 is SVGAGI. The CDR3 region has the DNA TGTGCCGGCAGTTACTCCGGACTAGCGGGACGTACGCAGTATTTT. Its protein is CAGSYSGLAGRTQYF.

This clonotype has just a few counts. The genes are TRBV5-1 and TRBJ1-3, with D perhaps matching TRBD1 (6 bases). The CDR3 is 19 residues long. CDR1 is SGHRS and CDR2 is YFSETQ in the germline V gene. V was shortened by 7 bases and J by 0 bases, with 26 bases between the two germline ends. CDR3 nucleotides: TGCGCCAGCTCCTTGGGGGCGCCAATCCTAACGATCTCTGGAAACACCATATATTTT. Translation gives CASSLGAPILTISGNTIYF.

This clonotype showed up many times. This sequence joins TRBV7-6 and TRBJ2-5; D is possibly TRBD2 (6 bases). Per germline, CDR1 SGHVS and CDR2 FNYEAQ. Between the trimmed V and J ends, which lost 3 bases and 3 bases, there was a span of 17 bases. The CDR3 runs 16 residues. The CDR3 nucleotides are TGTGCCAGCAGCTTGTGGGGGGAAACTAACAAAGAGACCCAGTACTTC. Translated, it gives CASSLWGETNKETQYF.

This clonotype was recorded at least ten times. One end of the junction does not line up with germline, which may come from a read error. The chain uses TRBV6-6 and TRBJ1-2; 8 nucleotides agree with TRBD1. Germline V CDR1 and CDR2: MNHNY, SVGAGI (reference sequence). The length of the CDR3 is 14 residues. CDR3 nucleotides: TGTGCCAGCAGTTACGGGACCCGACAGGGGAGTCTGCCGTTC. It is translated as CASSYGTRQGSLPF.

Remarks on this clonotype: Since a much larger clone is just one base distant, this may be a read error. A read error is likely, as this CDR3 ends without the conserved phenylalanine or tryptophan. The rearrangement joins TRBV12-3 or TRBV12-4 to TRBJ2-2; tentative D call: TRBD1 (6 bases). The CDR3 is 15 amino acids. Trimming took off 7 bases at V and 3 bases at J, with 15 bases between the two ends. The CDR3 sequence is CASNLLGADTGELFL. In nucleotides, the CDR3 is TGTGCCAGCAATCTTTTGGGGGCGGACACCGGGGAGCTGTTTCTT.

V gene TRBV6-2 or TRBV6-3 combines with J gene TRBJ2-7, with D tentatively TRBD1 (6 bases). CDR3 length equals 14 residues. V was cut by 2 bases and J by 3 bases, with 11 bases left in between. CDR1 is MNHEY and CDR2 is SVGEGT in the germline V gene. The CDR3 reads CASSYGGTRYEQYF. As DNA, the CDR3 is TGTGCCAGCAGTTACGGGGGCACCCGCTACGAGCAGTACTTC.

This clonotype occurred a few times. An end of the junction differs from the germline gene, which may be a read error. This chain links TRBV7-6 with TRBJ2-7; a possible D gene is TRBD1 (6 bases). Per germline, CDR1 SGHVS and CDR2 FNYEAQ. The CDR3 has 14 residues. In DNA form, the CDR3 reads TGTGCCAGCAGCTTAGCAGGGGGATCCTACGAGCAGCACTTC. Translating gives CASSLAGGSYEQHF.

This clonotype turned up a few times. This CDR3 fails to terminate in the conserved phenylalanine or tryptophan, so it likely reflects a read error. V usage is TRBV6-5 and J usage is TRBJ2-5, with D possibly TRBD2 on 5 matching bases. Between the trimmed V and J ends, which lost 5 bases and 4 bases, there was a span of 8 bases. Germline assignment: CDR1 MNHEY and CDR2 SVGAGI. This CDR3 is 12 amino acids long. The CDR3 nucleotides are TGTGCCAGCAGTACAGAGGGAGAGACCCAGTACCTC. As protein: CASSTEGETQYL.

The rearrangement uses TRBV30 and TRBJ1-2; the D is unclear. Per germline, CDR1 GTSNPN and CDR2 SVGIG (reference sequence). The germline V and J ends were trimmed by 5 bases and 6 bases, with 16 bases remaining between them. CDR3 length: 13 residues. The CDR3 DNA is TGTGCCTGGGCACCAGGCGTAGACAATGGCTACACCTTC. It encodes CAWAPGVDNGYTF.

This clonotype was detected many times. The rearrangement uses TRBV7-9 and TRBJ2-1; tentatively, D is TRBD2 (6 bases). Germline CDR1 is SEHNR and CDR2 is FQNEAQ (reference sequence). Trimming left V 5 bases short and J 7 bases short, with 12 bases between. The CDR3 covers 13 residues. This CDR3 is CASSPGTLNEQFF. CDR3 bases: TGTGCCAGCAGCCCTGGGACTCTTAATGAGCAGTTCTTC.

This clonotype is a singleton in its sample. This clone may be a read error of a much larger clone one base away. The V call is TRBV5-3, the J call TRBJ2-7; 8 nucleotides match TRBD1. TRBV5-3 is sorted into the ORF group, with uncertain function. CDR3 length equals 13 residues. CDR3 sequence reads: CARSLGQVYVQYF. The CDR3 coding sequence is TGTGCCCGCAGCTTGGGACAGGTCTACGTGCAGTACTTC.

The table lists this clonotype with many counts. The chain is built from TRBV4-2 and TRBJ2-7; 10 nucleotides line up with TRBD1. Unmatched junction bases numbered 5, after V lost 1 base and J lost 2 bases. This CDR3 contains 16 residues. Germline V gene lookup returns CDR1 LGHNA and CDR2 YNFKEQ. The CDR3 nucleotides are TGTGCCAGCAGCCAAGGACCCGGACAGGGGGCCTACGAGCAGTACTTC. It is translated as CASSQGPGQGAYEQYF.

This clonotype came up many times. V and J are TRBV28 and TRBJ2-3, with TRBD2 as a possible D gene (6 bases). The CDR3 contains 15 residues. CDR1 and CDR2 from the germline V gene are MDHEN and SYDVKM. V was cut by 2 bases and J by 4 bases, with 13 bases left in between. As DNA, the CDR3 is TGTGCCAGCAGTTTAATTACTACGGGGGCAGATACGCAGTATTTT. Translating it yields CASSLITTGADTQYF.

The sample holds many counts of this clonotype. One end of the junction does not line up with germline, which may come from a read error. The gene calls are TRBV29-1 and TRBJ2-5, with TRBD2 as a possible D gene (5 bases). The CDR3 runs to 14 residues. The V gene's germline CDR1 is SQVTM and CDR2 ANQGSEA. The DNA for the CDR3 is TGCAGCGTGGAAGGACTCAATGACTTGGAGACCCAGTACTTC. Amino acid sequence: CSVEGLNDLETQYF.

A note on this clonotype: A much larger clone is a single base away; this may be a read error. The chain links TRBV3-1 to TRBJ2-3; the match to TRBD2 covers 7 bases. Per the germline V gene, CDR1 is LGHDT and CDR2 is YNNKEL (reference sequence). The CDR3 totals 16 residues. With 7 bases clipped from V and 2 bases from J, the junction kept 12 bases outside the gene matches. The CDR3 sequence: CASNPWEGFYTDTQYF. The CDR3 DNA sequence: TGTGCCAGCAATCCCTGGGAGGGTTTCTACACAGATACGCAGTATTTT.